These T cell receptor beta chains were read from a single sample in a study of spatial heterogeneity in lung cancer. Each CDR3 protein is one row after TCRdb ran MiXCR on the 5' RACE reads. Of about 25,000 distinct CDR3 sequences in the sample, 6.5% to 8% were seen once. Sequenced here: PBMCs, sampled at surgery. The receptor source for this set is a male donor with early-stage non-small cell lung cancer. CDR3s include the opening cysteine and the closing phenylalanine or tryptophan. The order of the fields is CDR3 protein, CDR3 DNA, V gene, clone size, D gene, J gene. D genes are given only for firm matches. Rows give clone size only sometimes, using once, few, many, or a class for an expanded clone.

cdr3_aa: CASSYRTSGRTDTQYF
cdr3_nt: TGTGCCAGCAGCTACCGGACTAGCGGGAGGACAGATACGCAGTATTTT
v_call: TRBV12-3/TRBV12-4
clone_size: many
d_call: TRBD2
j_call: TRBJ2-3

cdr3_aa: CASSEGANTEAFF
cdr3_nt: TGTGCCAGCAGTGAGGGGGCTAACACTGAAGCTTTCTTT
v_call: TRBV2
clone_size: many
d_call: .
j_call: TRBJ1-1

cdr3_aa: CASSTSGGAEQFF
cdr3_nt: TGTGCCAGCAGCACCTCTGGGGGGGCCGAACAGTTCTTC
v_call: TRBV6-5
clone_size: few
d_call: .
j_call: TRBJ2-1

cdr3_aa: CASSLTQGTDTQYF
cdr3_nt: TGTGCCAGCAGTTTAACTCAGGGGACAGATACGCAGTATTTT
v_call: TRBV12-3/TRBV12-4
clone_size: once
d_call: .
j_call: TRBJ2-3

cdr3_aa: CASSTGQGEQETQYF
cdr3_nt: TGTGCCAGCAGCACGGGACAGGGGGAACAAGAGACCCAGTACTTC
v_call: TRBV21-1
clone_size: .
d_call: .
j_call: TRBJ2-5

cdr3_aa: CASSLKVNGRTPQETQYF
cdr3_nt: TGTGCCAGCAGCTTAAAGGTGAACGGGAGGACCCCCCAAGAGACCCAGTACTTC
v_call: TRBV7-9
clone_size: many
d_call: TRBD2
j_call: TRBJ2-5

cdr3_aa: CASSQVRSGANVLTF
cdr3_nt: TGTGCCAGCAGCCAAGTCCGCTCTGGGGCCAACGTCCTGACTTTC
v_call: TRBV3-1
clone_size: medium-sized
d_call: .
j_call: TRBJ2-6

cdr3_aa: CASSLGTGGSKPFF
cdr3_nt: TGTGCCAGCAGTTTAGGTACAGGCGGTTCAAAACCGTTTTTT
v_call: TRBV12-3/TRBV12-4
clone_size: few
d_call: .
j_call: TRBJ1-4

cdr3_aa: CSARDWAGGLTDTQYF
cdr3_nt: TGCAGTGCTAGAGATTGGGCGGGAGGGCTCACAGATACGCAGTATTTT
v_call: TRBV20-1
clone_size: many
d_call: TRBD2
j_call: TRBJ2-3

cdr3_aa: CASSLATRQVTDTGELFF
cdr3_nt: TGTGCCAGCAGCTTAGCGACGAGACAGGTTACCGACACCGGGGAGCTGTTTTTT
v_call: TRBV7-6
clone_size: many
d_call: .
j_call: TRBJ2-2

cdr3_aa: CSAVSGVPYGYTF
cdr3_nt: TGCAGTGCCGTCTCTGGGGTCCCCTATGGCTACACCTTC
v_call: TRBV20-1
clone_size: many
d_call: .
j_call: TRBJ1-2

cdr3_aa: CASMVTPGAEAFF
cdr3_nt: TGCGCCAGCATGGTAACACCCGGAGCCGAAGCTTTCTTT
v_call: TRBV5-1
clone_size: many
d_call: .
j_call: TRBJ1-1

cdr3_aa: CASGGQGFGGELFF
cdr3_nt: TGTGCCAGCGGGGGGCAGGGCTTCGGCGGGGAGCTGTTTTTT
v_call: TRBV6-2/TRBV6-3
clone_size: many
d_call: .
j_call: TRBJ2-2

cdr3_aa: CASSLSQMGNYGYTF
cdr3_nt: TGTGCCAGCAGCTTGTCTCAGATGGGGAACTATGGCTACACCTTC
v_call: TRBV5-4
clone_size: many
d_call: .
j_call: TRBJ1-2

cdr3_aa: CASSDPSGRQDTQYF
cdr3_nt: TGTGCCAGCAGCGACCCCAGCGGGAGACAAGATACGCAGTATTTT
v_call: TRBV9
clone_size: many
d_call: TRBD2
j_call: TRBJ2-3

cdr3_aa: CASSPGLNVLTF
cdr3_nt: TGTGCCAGCAGTCCTGGGCTCAACGTCCTGACTTTC
v_call: TRBV27
clone_size: few
d_call: .
j_call: TRBJ2-6

cdr3_aa: CASSTGPEDTQYF
cdr3_nt: TGTGCCAGCAGCACGGGACCGGAGGATACGCAGTATTTT
v_call: TRBV7-3
clone_size: few
d_call: .
j_call: TRBJ2-3

cdr3_aa: CAITRGQGYGYTF
cdr3_nt: TGTGCCATCACCCGGGGGCAAGGCTATGGCTACACCTTC
v_call: TRBV10-3
clone_size: many
d_call: .
j_call: TRBJ1-2

cdr3_aa: CAISSVKRGPYNEQFF
cdr3_nt: TGTGCCATCAGTTCCGTTAAGCGGGGGCCCTACAATGAGCAGTTCTTC
v_call: TRBV10-3
clone_size: medium-sized
d_call: TRBD2
j_call: TRBJ2-1

cdr3_aa: CASSLMGANTGELFF
cdr3_nt: TGTGCCAGCAGCTTGATGGGGGCTAACACCGGGGAGCTGTTTTTT
v_call: TRBV5-6
clone_size: few
d_call: .
j_call: TRBJ2-2

cdr3_aa: CASANGRTGQGTGELFF
cdr3_nt: TGTGCCAGCGCCAACGGAAGGACCGGTCAAGGTACCGGGGAGCTGTTTTTT
v_call: TRBV6-2/TRBV6-3
clone_size: .
d_call: .
j_call: TRBJ2-2

cdr3_aa: CASSRIYGQSLNQPQHF
cdr3_nt: TGTGCCAGCAGCCGAATCTATGGACAGTCTTTAAATCAGCCCCAGCATTTT
v_call: TRBV12-3/TRBV12-4
clone_size: many
d_call: .
j_call: TRBJ1-5

cdr3_aa: CASSPLTGQYNEQFF
cdr3_nt: TGTGCCAGCTCACCCCTTACCGGACAGTACAATGAGCAGTTCTTC
v_call: TRBV18
clone_size: .
d_call: .
j_call: TRBJ2-1

cdr3_aa: CASSLHWGRTEAFF
cdr3_nt: TGTGCCAGCAGTCTACATTGGGGTAGGACTGAAGCTTTCTTT
v_call: TRBV6-2/TRBV6-3
clone_size: many
d_call: .
j_call: TRBJ1-1

cdr3_aa: CASSSGGRAPYEQYF
cdr3_nt: TGTGCCAGCAGTTCCGGGGGACGGGCGCCCTACGAGCAGTACTTC
v_call: TRBV12-3/TRBV12-4
clone_size: many
d_call: .
j_call: TRBJ2-7

cdr3_aa: CASRKLAGGSYNEQFF
cdr3_nt: TGTGCCAGCAGGAAGCTAGCGGGAGGGTCCTACAATGAGCAGTTCTTC
v_call: TRBV6-1
clone_size: .
d_call: TRBD2
j_call: TRBJ2-1

cdr3_aa: CARTAVYGYTF
cdr3_nt: TGTGCCAGAACAGCCGTCTATGGCTACACCTTC
v_call: TRBV2
clone_size: many
d_call: .
j_call: TRBJ1-2

cdr3_aa: CASTLGQRNSPLHF
cdr3_nt: TGTGCCAGTACCCTGGGACAGAGAAATTCACCCCTCCACTTT
v_call: TRBV19
clone_size: few
d_call: TRBD1
j_call: TRBJ1-6